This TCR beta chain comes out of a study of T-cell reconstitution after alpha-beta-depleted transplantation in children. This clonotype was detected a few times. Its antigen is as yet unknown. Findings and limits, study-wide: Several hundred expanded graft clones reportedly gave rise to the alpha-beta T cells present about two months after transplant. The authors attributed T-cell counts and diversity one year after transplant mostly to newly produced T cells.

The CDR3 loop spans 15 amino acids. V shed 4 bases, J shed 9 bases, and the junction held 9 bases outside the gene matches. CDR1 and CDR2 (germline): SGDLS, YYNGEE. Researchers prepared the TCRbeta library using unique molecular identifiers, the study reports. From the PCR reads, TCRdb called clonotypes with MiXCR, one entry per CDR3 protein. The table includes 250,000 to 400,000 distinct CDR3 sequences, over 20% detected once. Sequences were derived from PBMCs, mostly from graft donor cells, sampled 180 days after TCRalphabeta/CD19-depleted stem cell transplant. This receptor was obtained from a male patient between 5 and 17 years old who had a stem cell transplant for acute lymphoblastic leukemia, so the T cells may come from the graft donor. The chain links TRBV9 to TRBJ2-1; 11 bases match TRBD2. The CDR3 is CASSLLTSGKGEQFF. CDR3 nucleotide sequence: TGTGCCAGCAGCTTACTGACTAGCGGGAAGGGTGAGCAGTTCTTC.